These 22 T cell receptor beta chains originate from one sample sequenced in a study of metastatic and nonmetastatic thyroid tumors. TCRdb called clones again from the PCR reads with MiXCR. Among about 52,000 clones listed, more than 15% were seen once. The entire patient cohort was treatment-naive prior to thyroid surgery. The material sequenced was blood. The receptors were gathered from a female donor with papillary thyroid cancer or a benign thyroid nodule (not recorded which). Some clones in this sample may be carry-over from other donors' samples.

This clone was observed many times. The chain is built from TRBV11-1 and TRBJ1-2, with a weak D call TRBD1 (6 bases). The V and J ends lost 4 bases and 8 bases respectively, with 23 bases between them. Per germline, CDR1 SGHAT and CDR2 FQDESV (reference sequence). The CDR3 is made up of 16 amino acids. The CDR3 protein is CASSSTGHPQRSGYTF. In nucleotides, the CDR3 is TGTGCCAGCAGCTCGACGGGACACCCCCAACGATCCGGCTACACCTTC.

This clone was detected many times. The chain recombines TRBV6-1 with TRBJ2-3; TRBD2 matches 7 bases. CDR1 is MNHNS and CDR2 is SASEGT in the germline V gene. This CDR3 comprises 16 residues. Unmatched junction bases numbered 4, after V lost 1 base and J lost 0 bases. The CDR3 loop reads CASSEELATSTDTQYF. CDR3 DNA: TGTGCCAGCAGTGAAGAACTAGCGACCAGCACAGATACGCAGTATTTT.

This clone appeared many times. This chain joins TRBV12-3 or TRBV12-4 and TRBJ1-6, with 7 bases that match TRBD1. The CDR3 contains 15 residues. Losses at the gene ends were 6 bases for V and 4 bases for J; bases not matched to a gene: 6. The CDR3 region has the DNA TGTGCCAGCAGGGCCCTGACAGGGTATAATTCACCCCTCCACTTT. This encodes CASRALTGYNSPLHF.

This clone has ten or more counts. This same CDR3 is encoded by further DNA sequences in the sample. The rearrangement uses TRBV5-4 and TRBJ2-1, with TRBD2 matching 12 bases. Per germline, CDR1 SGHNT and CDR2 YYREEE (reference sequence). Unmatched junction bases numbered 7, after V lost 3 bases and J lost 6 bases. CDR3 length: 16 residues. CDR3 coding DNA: TGTGCCAGCAGCTGGGGGGGGACTAGCGGGTTCAATGAGCAGTTCTTC. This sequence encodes CASSWGGTSGFNEQFF. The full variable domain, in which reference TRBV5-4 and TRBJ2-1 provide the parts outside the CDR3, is ETGVTQSPTHLIKTRGQQVTLRCSSQSGHNTVSWYQQALGQGPQFIFQYYREEENGRGNFPPRFSGLQFPNYSSELNVNALELDDSALYLCASSWGGTSGFNEQFFGPGTRLTVL.

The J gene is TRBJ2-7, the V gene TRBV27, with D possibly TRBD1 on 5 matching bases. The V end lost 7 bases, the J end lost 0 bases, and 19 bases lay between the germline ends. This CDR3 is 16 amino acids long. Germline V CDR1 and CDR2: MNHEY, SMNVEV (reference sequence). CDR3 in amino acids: CASIQSFQGSSYEQYF. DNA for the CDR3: TGTGCCAGCATTCAGTCGTTCCAGGGAAGCTCCTACGAGCAGTACTTC.

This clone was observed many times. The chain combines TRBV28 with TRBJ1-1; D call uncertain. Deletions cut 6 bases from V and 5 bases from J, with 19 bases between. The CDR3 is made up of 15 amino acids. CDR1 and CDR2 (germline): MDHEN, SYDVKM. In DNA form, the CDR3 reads TGTGCCAGCAGCCCCGTTAGGAGTCAAGGAACTGAAGCTTTCTTT. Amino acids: CASSPVRSQGTEAFF.

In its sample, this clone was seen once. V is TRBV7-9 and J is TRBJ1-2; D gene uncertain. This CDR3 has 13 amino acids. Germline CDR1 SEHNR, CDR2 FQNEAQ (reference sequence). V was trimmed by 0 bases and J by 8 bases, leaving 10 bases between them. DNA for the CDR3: TGTGCCAGCAGCTTAGCCGGCGGTGGGGGCTACACCTTC. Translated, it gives CASSLAGGGGYTF. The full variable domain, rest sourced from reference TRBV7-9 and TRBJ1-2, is DTGVSQNPRHKITKRGQNVTFRCDPISEHNRLYWYRQTLGQGPEFLTYFQNEAQLEKSRLLSDRFSAERPKGSFSTLEIQRTEQGDSAMYLCASSLAGGGGYTFGSGTRLTVV.

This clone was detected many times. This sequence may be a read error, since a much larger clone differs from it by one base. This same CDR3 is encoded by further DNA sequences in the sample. For the CDR3, the DNA is TGCGCCAGCAGACGGGACAGTAATGAAAAACTGTTTTTT. Translating it yields CASRRDSNEKLFF. The chain couples TRBV6-1 to TRBJ1-4; 7 bases agree with TRBD1. Germline CDR1 reads MNHNS; CDR2 reads SASEGT. CDR3 length: 13 amino acids.

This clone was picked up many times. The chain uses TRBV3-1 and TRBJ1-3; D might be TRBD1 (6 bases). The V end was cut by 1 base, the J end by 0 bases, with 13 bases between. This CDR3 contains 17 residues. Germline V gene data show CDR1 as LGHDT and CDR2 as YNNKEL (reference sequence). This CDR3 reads CASSQGDTRNSGNTIYF. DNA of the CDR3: TGTGCCAGCAGCCAAGGGGACACTCGAAACTCTGGAAACACCATATATTTT.

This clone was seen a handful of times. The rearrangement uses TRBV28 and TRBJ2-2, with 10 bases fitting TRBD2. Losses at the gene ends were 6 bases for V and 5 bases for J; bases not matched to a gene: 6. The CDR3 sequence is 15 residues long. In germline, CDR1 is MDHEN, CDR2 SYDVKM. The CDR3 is CASRISGRGTGELFF. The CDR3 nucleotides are TGTGCCAGCAGAATAAGCGGGAGGGGGACCGGGGAGCTGTTTTTT.

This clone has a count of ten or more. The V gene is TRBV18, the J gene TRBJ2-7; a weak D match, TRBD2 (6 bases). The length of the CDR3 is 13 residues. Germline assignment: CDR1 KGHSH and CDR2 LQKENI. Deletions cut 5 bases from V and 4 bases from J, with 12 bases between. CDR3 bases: TGTGCCAGCTCAAAAGGACGGGAGTACGAGCAGTACTTC. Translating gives CASSKGREYEQYF. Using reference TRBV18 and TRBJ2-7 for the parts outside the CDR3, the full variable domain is NAGVMQNPRHLVRRRGQEARLRCSPMKGHSHVYWYRQLPEEGLKFMVYLQKENIIDESGMPKERFSAEFPKEGPSILRIQQVVRGDSAAYFCASSKGREYEQYFGPGTRLTVT.

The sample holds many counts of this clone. For the CDR3, the DNA is TGCAGTGCTCTATCGGCAACTAATGAAAAACTGTTTTTT. Translating it yields CSALSATNEKLFF. The chain carries TRBV20-1 and TRBJ1-4, with unresolved D. The germline V gene encodes CDR1 DFQATT and CDR2 SNEGSKA (reference sequence). The CDR3 runs to 13 residues. Trimming left V 5 bases short and J 0 bases short, with 7 bases between.

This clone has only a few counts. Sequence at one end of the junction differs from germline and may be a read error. CDR3 DNA sequence: TGTGCCAGCATTTTCTCGGGGGCCCCAACCGGGCAGCTGTTTTTT. Its translation is CASIFSGAPTGQLFF. The V and J genes are TRBV6-2 or TRBV6-3 and TRBJ2-2; D may be TRBD1 or TRBD2 (6 bases each). This CDR3 contains 15 residues. The germline gives CDR1 MNHEY, CDR2 SVGEGT.

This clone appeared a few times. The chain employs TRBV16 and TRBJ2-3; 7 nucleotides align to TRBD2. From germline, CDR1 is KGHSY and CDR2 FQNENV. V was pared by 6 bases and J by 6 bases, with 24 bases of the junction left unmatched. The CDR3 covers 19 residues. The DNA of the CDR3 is TGTGCCAGCAGTCATACGGGACGAATACTAGCGTCCCACGGGGATACGCAGTATTTT. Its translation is CASSHTGRILASHGDTQYF.

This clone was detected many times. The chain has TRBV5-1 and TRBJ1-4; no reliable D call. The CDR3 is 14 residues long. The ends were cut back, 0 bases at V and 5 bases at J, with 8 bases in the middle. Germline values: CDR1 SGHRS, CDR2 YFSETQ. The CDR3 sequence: CASSLGPRNEKLFF. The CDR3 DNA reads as TGCGCCAGCAGCTTGGGCCCGAGGAATGAAAAACTGTTTTTT.

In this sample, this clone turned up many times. CDR3 sequence (DNA): TGTGCCAGCAGCTTAGTGCAAAATCCCGGGACAGCCTACGAGCAGTACTTC. This sequence encodes CASSLVQNPGTAYEQYF. The chain employs TRBV7-6 and TRBJ2-7, with 7 bases matching TRBD1. Germline CDR1 is SGHVS and CDR2 is FNYEAQ. Trimming at V came to 1 base and at J to 2 bases, leaving 11 bases not matched to a gene. The CDR3 spans 17 residues. Together with reference TRBV7-6 and TRBJ2-7, the CDR3 gives the full variable domain: GAGVSQSPRYKVTKRGQDVALRCDPISGHVSLYWYRQALGQGPEFLTYFNYEAQQDKSGLPNDRFSAERPEGSISTLTIQRTEQRDSAMYRCASSLVQNPGTAYEQYFGPGTRLTVT.

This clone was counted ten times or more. CDR3 loop: CAWSQGANSPLHF. In DNA form, the CDR3 reads TGTGCCTGGAGTCAGGGGGCAAATTCACCCCTCCACTTT. J is TRBJ1-6 and V is TRBV30, with 8 bases that match TRBD1. The germline CDR1 and CDR2 sequences are GTSNPN and SVGIG (reference sequence). This CDR3 comprises 13 residues. V gave up 2 bases and J gave up 7 bases; unmatched junction bases: 1.

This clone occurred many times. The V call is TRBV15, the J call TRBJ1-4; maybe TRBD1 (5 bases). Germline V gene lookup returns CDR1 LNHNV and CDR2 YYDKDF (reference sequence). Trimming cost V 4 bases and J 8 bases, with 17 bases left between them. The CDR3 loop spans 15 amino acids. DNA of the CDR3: TGTGCCACCAGCAATTCCGGGACCTCTCACGAAAAACTGTTTTTT. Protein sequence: CATSNSGTSHEKLFF.

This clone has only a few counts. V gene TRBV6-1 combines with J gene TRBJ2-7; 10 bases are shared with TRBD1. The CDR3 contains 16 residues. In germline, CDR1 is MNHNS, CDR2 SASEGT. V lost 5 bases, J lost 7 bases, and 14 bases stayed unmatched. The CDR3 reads CASSPIRGQGKREQYF. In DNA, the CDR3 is TGTGCCAGCAGTCCGATTCGGGGACAGGGGAAGCGAGAGCAGTACTTC.

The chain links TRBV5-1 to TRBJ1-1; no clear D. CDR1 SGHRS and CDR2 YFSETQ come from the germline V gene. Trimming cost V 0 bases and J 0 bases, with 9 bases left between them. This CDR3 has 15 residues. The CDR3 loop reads CASSLGGTMNTEAFF. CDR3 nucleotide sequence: TGCGCCAGCAGCTTGGGGGGAACTATGAACACTGAAGCTTTCTTT. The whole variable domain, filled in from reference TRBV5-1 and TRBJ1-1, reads KAGVTQTPRYLIKTRGQQVTLSCSPISGHRSVSWYQQTPGQGLQFLFEYFSETQRNKGNFPGRFSGRQFSNSRSEMNVSTLELGDSALYLCASSLGGTMNTEAFFGQGTRLTVV.

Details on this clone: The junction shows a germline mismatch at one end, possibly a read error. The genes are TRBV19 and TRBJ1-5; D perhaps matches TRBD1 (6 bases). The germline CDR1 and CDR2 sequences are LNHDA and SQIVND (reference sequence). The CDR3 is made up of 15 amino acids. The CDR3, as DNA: TGTGCCAGTAGTCATCCTGACAGGCCCGCGCAGCACCAGCATTTT. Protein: CASSHPDRPAQHQHF.

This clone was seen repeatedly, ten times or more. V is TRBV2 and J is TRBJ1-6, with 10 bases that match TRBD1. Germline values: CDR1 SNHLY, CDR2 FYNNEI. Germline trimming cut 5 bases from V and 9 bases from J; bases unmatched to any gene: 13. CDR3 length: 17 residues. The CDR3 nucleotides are TGTGCCAGCAGTTCCTCCGGGACAGGGGTTTTTGTTTCACCCCTCCACTTT. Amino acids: CASSSSGTGVFVSPLHF.